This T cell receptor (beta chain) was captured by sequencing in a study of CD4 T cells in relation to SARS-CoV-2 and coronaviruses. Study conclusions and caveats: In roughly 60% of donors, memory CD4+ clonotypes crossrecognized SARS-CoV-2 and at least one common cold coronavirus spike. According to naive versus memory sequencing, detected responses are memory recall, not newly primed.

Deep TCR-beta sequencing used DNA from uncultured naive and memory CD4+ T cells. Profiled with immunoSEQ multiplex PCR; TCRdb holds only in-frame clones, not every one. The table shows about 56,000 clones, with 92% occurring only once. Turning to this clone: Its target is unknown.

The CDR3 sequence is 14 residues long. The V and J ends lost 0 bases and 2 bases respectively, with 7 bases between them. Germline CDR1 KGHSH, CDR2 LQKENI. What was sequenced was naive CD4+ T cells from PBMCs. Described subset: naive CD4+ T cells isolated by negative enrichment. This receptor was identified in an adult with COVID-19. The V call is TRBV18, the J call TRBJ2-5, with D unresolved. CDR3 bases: TGTGCCAGCTCACCACCGTCCAGTCAAGAGACCCAGTACTTC. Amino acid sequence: CASSPPSSQETQYF.